Relative to its sample, the clone carrying this T cell receptor (beta chain) is medium-sized. Its antigen remains unknown. Looked up from germline, CDR1 is SGHRS and CDR2 is YFSETQ. The germline V and J ends were trimmed by 5 bases and 3 bases, with 17 bases remaining between them. This CDR3 contains 15 residues. The data stem from a study of circulating CD8 cells and anti-PD-1 response in melanoma. Sorting of live CD3+CD8+TCRalphabeta+ cells by PD-1 and/or TIGIT gave four subsets. Study-wide points: Experiments were generally run without replicates.

Each library started from about 15 ng of total RNA using the QIAseq Immune Repertoire TCR panel. A single record per CDR3 protein comes from TCRdb applying MiXCR to the reads. This sample carries some 2,100 distinct CDR3 sequences, roughly 7.8% of them seen once, and the ten largest clones take roughly 8.8%. The origin of this receptor is a human donor with melanoma. The sequencing here drew on CD8+ T cells from PBMCs, taken at baseline or after one month of anti-PD-1 therapy (not recorded which). The chain combines TRBV5-1 with TRBJ1-1; the D gene is possibly TRBD1 (5 bases). As DNA, the CDR3 is TGCGCCAGCAGACCCTTAGGGGTTAGCGACACTGAAGCTTTCTTT. This codes for CASRPLGVSDTEAFF.